These T cell receptor beta chains were read from a single sample in a study of blood T cell repertoires in COVID-19. Generated by immunoSEQ multiplex PCR, the TCRdb table keeps only in-frame clones and is missing some. The sample holds approximately 88,000 clones, roughly 74% seen once. Source material: peripheral blood. All receptors come from a man in his 70s with COVID-19, enrolled during active disease. CDR3s include the opening cysteine and the closing phenylalanine or tryptophan. D genes are given only for firm matches. Size is omitted from some rows. Given values are once, few, many or a class for expanded clones.

abundance	v_gene	j_gene	d_gene	CDR3nt	CDR3aa
few	TRBV9	TRBJ2-3	TRBD2	TGTGCCAGCACCCGAGGGGGGACTAGCGGGGTATACAGCACAGATACGCAGTATTTT	CASTRGGTSGVYSTDTQYF
-	TRBV19	TRBJ2-1	-	TGTGCCAGTAGTATAGGGACTTTGCAGTTCTTC	CASSIGTLQFF
-	TRBV27	TRBJ2-7	TRBD1	TGTGCCAGCAGGCCAGACAGGGGGTGGGAGCAGTACTTC	CASRPDRGWEQYF
-	TRBV28	TRBJ2-2	-	TGTGCCAGCAGAACAGCGAACACCGGGGAGCTGTTTTTT	CASRTANTGELFF
few	TRBV28	TRBJ1-6	TRBD1	TGTGCCAGCAGTCCGGGGGACAGAACTAATTCACCCCTCCACTTT	CASSPGDRTNSPLHF
-	TRBV9	TRBJ1-2	-	TGTGCCAGCAGCGTAGAACAGGATTATGGCTACACCTTC	CASSVEQDYGYTF
-	TRBV18	TRBJ1-2	TRBD1	TGTGCCAGCTCACCCCCGAGAACCGGGACAGGGAGCTATGGCTACACCTTC	CASSPPRTGTGSYGYTF
-	TRBV18	TRBJ1-2	-	TGTGCCAGCTCCCAGGCTGGCAGGGCGGATGGCTACACCTTC	CASSQAGRADGYTF
-	TRBV11-2	TRBJ2-1	-	TGTGCCAGCAGCCCTCAGGAAAGCCTACTCTATGAGCAGTTCTTC	CASSPQESLLYEQFF
-	TRBV27	TRBJ2-1	TRBD1	TGTGCCAGCAACACCCAGGGGGCAAGGAAAGATGAGCAGTTCTTC	CASNTQGARKDEQFF
-	TRBV15	TRBJ1-2	TRBD1	TGTGCCACCAAGACCGGGACAGAGGATGGCTACACCTTC	CATKTGTEDGYTF
many	TRBV28	TRBJ1-5	-	TGTGCCAGCAGTTTACTCCCTCTACAGGGCTCGGGGAATCAGCCCCAGCATTTT	CASSLLPLQGSGNQPQHF
-	TRBV19	TRBJ1-2	TRBD1	TGTGCCAGTAGTCCCCGGGACAGGGAATTCACGAGCTACACCTTC	CASSPRDREFTSYTF
-	TRBV6-5	TRBJ2-7	-	TGTGCCAGCAGCACACAGCGAGGGGGATACGAGCAGTACTTC	CASSTQRGGYEQYF
few	TRBV10-3	TRBJ1-1	TRBD1	TGTGCCATCAGCCCGGGTGGGACAGGGGGCAACACTGAAGCTTTCTTT	CAISPGGTGGNTEAFF
-	TRBV5-8	TRBJ2-1	TRBD2	TGTGCCAGCAGCTTGTCTACTACTAGCGGGGCCTACAATGAGCAGTTCTTC	CASSLSTTSGAYNEQFF
-	TRBV3-1/TRBV3-2	TRBJ2-2	-	TGTGCCAGCAGCCAAGTCGAGACCGGGGAGCTGTTTTTT	CASSQVETGELFF
few	TRBV5-6	TRBJ1-3	-	TGTGCCAGCAGCTTGGCCGGCTCTGGAAACACCATATATTTT	CASSLAGSGNTIYF
few	TRBV5-1	TRBJ2-5	TRBD1	TGCGCCAGCAGCTTGGTTTTCTCAGGGGGCGGGGAGACCCAGTACTTC	CASSLVFSGGGETQYF